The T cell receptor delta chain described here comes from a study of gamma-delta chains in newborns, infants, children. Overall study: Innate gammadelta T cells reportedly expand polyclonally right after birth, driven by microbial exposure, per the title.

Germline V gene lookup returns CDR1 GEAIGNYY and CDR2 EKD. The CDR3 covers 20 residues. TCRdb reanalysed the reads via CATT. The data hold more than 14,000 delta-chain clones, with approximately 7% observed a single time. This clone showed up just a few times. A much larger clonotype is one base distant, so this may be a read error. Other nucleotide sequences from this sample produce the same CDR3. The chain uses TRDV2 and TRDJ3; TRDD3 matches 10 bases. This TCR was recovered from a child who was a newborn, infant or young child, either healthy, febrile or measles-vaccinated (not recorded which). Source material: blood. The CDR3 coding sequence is TGTGCCTGTGACAAAGTACTGGGGGATCCTTCCTCCTGGGACACCCGCCAGATGTTTTTC. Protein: CACDKVLGDPSSWDTRQMFF.